This T cell receptor (beta chain) was sequenced during a study of T cell responses to AZD1222 COVID-19 vaccine. Study-level findings and limits: Spike-specific TCR breadth rose after two AZD1222 doses, and depth rose as well. There were repertoire samples only from the period after the peak T cell response. Reportedly, nearly half of unique spike TCRs recognized epitopes outside B.1.351/B.1.1.7 mutations. At baseline, just five to seven AZD1222 recipients tested seropositive.

Libraries were prepared by immunoSEQ multiplex PCR; TCRdb keeps only in-frame clonotypes and omits some of them. Among approximately 83,000 clones listed, over 80% were seen once. With respect to this clone: Its antigen is unknown.

J gave up 5 bases and V 4 bases, and 6 bases lay outside the gene matches. The CDR3 spans 14 residues. The germline V gene encodes CDR1 LGHDT and CDR2 YNNKEL (reference sequence). This sample comprised peripheral blood, obtained on day 0 of MenACWY control vaccination. The TCR originated in an adult in good health. The chain couples TRBV3-1 (or the pseudogene TRBV3-2) to TRBJ2-5; 8 bases match TRBD2. DNA of the CDR3: TGTGCCAGCAGCCCGAGCGGGAGTCAGGAGACCCAGTACTTC. Protein product: CASSPSGSQETQYF.